The clone carrying this TCR beta chain has a count of ten or more. Primed by a sample-barcoded 5' primer and a J-beta primer mix, a second PCR proceeded for 7 to 11 cycles. TCRdb fed the 5' RACE reads into MiXCR, producing one record per CDR3 protein. The table lists some 700,000 distinct CDR3 sequences, approximately 39% of them singletons. The entry originates in a study of blood T cells in healthy people across ages. CDR1 is MDHEN, CDR2 SYDVKM, per germline. With 2 bases clipped from V and 12 bases from J, the junction kept 14 bases outside the gene matches. The CDR3 is made up of 15 amino acids. This sequence originates from a woman in her sixties in good health. V usage is TRBV28 and J usage is TRBJ2-7; TRBD1 matches 9 bases. What was sequenced was blood. CDR3 nucleotide sequence: TGTGCCAGCAGTTTAACGCCGGGACAGGGTTCCTTGTGGTACTTC. Protein: CASSLTPGQGSLWYF.